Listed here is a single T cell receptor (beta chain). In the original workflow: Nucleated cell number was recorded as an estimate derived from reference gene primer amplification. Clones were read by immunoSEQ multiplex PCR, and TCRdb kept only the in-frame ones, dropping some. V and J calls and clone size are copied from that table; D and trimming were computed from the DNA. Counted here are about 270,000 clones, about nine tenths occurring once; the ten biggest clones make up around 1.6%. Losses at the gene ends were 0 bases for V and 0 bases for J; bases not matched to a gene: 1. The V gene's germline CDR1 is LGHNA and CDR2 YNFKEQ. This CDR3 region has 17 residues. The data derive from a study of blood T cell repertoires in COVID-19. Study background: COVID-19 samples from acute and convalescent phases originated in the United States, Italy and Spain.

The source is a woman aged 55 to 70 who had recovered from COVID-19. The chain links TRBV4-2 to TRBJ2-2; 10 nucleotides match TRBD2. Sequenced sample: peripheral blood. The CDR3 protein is CASSQDSGGPNTGELFF. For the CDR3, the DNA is TGTGCCAGCAGCCAAGATAGCGGGGGGCCGAACACCGGGGAGCTGTTTTTT.